The 22 T cell receptor beta chains below come from one sample, sequenced in a study of somatic mutations in cytotoxic T cells in rheumatoid arthritis. TCRdb's table, derived via immunoSEQ multiplex PCR, lists solely in-frame clones and lacks some. This sample has roughly 32,000 clones, with roughly four fifths found just once. The sample consisted of CD8+ T cells sorted from blood. The receptors come from an adult with rheumatoid arthritis.

This sequence joins TRBV18 and TRBJ1-6; no firm D call. Germline V CDR1 and CDR2: KGHSH, LQKENI. V was pared by 3 bases and J by 4 bases, with 10 bases between. This CDR3 region has 15 residues. CDR3 sequence (DNA): TGTGCCAGCTCACCGGGAAGGGCTTATAATTCACCCCTCCACTTT. It codes for CASSPGRAYNSPLHF.

The V gene is TRBV5-1, the J gene TRBJ1-1, with D tentatively TRBD1 (6 bases). CDR1 and CDR2 (germline): SGHRS, YFSETQ. The CDR3 has 15 amino acids. V was clipped by 0 bases and J by 4 bases, with 13 bases between them. The CDR3 bases are TGCGCCAGCAGCTTGGTAGGGGGTATTGGCACTGAAGCTTTCTTT. This gives the protein CASSLVGGIGTEAFF.

The rearrangement links TRBV4-1 to TRBJ1-2; D might be TRBD1 (6 bases). CDR1 MGHRA and CDR2 YSYEKL come from the germline V gene. The CDR3 covers 13 residues. V was pared by 1 base and J by 5 bases, with 8 bases between. CDR3 region: CASSQAGDYGYTF. Here the CDR3 DNA reads TGCGCCAGCAGCCAAGCAGGGGATTATGGCTACACCTTC.

This clone was observed a single time. The genes are TRBV6-5 and TRBJ1-5; 9 positions match TRBD1. This CDR3 has 14 residues. With V trimmed by 5 bases and J by 5 bases, 4 bases remained unmatched. Germline V CDR1 and CDR2: MNHEY, SVGAGI. The CDR3 spells CASSQGQGYQPQHF. The CDR3 nucleotides read TGTGCCAGCAGTCAAGGACAGGGGTATCAGCCCCAGCATTTT.

There are a few counts of this clone. CDR3 DNA sequence: TGTGCCAGCAGCGTAGAGTCCCGGGTCCAAGAGACCCAGTACTTC. Residues: CASSVESRVQETQYF. The chain recombines TRBV9 with TRBJ2-5; no reliable D call. V lost 0 bases and J lost 1, with 10 bases in between. Germline assignment: CDR1 SGDLS and CDR2 YYNGEE. The CDR3 totals 15 residues. Variable domain in full (rest from reference TRBV9 and TRBJ2-5): DSGVTQTPKHLITATGQRVTLRCSPRSGDLSVYWYQQSLDQGLQFLIQYYNGEERAKGNILERFSAQQFPDLHSELNLSSLELGDSALYFCASSVESRVQETQYFGPGTRLLVL.

V gene TRBV19 combines with J gene TRBJ1-5, with D maybe TRBD1 (5 bases). The CDR3 is made up of 15 amino acids. V dropped 6 bases and J dropped 0 bases, with 12 bases sitting between them. Germline V gene lookup returns CDR1 LNHDA and CDR2 SQIVND (reference sequence). The CDR3 DNA reads as TGTGCCAGTAGCTGGGGGACTTTTAGCAATCAGCCCCAGCATTTT. This sequence encodes CASSWGTFSNQPQHF.

This chain connects TRBV7-6 to TRBJ2-1; 8 nucleotides align to TRBD2. This CDR3 contains 15 residues. Per germline, CDR1 SGHVS and CDR2 FNYEAQ. With V trimmed by 5 bases and J by 7 bases, 10 bases remained unmatched. CDR3 in amino acids: CASSPGVREENEQFF. DNA for the CDR3: TGTGCCAGCAGCCCCGGGGTGCGGGAGGAAAATGAGCAGTTCTTC.

About this clone itself: Other DNA sequences within the sample encode an identical CDR3. The chain links TRBV27 to TRBJ1-2; tentatively, D is TRBD1 (5 bases). The V gene lost 2 bases and the J gene lost 2 bases, with 6 bases spanning the gap. The CDR3 is 13 residues long. The V gene's germline CDR1 is MNHEY and CDR2 SMNVEV (reference sequence). The CDR3 reads CASSLQGNYGYTF. CDR3 coding DNA: TGTGCCAGCAGTTTACAGGGCAACTATGGCTACACCTTC.

V gene TRBV6-7 combines with J gene TRBJ2-1; 7 positions agree with TRBD1. TRBV6-7 is identified as an open reading frame with a role that is uncertain. CDR3 size: 17 residues. V lost 7 bases and J lost 3; bases outside the gene matches: 15. This chain's CDR3 is CASTHTQPGTVYNEQFF. CDR3 in DNA: TGTGCCAGCACCCACACCCAACCCGGGACAGTCTACAATGAGCAGTTCTTC.

V and J are TRBV5-1 and TRBJ1-3, with TRBD1 as a possible D gene (5 bases). From germline, CDR1 is SGHRS and CDR2 YFSETQ. This CDR3 is built from 16 residues. V was shortened by 4 bases and J by 2 bases, with 16 bases between the two germline ends. CDR3 DNA: TGCGCCAGCAGCCCCTCTGGGACTACCACTGGAAACACCATATATTTT. The encoded protein is CASSPSGTTTGNTIYF.

Here the CDR3 reads CASTMVPQGNYGYTF. The CDR3 coding sequence is TGTGCCAGCACCATGGTACCTCAGGGGAACTATGGCTACACCTTC. The chain combines TRBV6-1 with TRBJ1-2; the D gene is possibly TRBD1 (6 bases). Deletions cut 7 bases from V and 2 bases from J, with 17 bases between. The CDR3 is 15 amino acids. The germline V gene has CDR1 MNHNS and CDR2 SASEGT.

The CDR3 here is CASSFRRGTLNTEAFF. DNA for the CDR3: TGTGCCAGCAGCTTCCGGAGGGGGACATTGAACACTGAAGCTTTCTTT. V is TRBV11-2 and J is TRBJ1-1; D perhaps matches TRBD1 (6 bases). CDR3 length: 16 amino acids. Germline CDR1 and CDR2: SGHAT and FQNNGV. The V end lost 3 bases, the J end lost 0 bases, and 14 bases lay between the germline ends.

The rearrangement joins TRBV13 to TRBJ2-7, with D possibly TRBD1 on 5 matching bases. The CDR3 is made up of 13 amino acids. Germline values: CDR1 PRHDT, CDR2 FYEKMQ (reference sequence). Trimming removed 5 bases at V and 4 bases at J, with 12 bases between. CDR3 sequence reads: CASSIETDYEQYF. CDR3 DNA sequence: TGTGCCAGCAGCATAGAGACAGATTACGAGCAGTACTTC. The full variable domain, its missing parts supplied by reference TRBV13 and TRBJ2-7, is AAGVIQSPRHLIKEKRETATLKCYPIPRHDTVYWYQQGPGQDPQFLISFYEKMQSDKGSIPDRFSAQQFSDYHSELNMSSLELGDSALYFCASSIETDYEQYFGPGTRLTVT.

This chain connects TRBV27 to TRBJ2-1; TRBD2 might be the D (6 bases). Trimming stripped 2 bases from V and 6 bases from J, with 11 bases between. This CDR3 has 14 residues. The germline V gene has CDR1 MNHEY and CDR2 SMNVEV (reference sequence). Here the CDR3 reads CASSLRGWSNEQFF. CDR3 bases: TGTGCCAGCAGTTTACGGGGGTGGAGCAATGAGCAGTTCTTC.

V gene TRBV25-1 combines with J gene TRBJ1-4, with D tentatively TRBD1 (5 bases). V lost 3 bases and J 0 bases, leaving 11 bases between the germline ends. CDR3 length equals 16 residues. Germline V gene data show CDR1 as MGHDK and CDR2 as SYGVNS. This CDR3 reads CASSELGAATNEKLFF. CDR3 in DNA: TGTGCCAGCAGTGAGTTAGGGGCCGCAACTAATGAAAAACTGTTTTTT.

The chain has TRBV5-4 and TRBJ1-2, with 11 bases that match TRBD1. Looked up from germline, CDR1 is SGHNT and CDR2 is YYREEE (reference sequence). Unmatched junction bases numbered 4, after V lost 5 bases and J lost 4 bases. This CDR3 spans 14 amino acids. The CDR3 DNA is TGTGCCAGCAGTCCCGGGACAGGGGGCTATGGCTACACCTTC. Translation gives CASSPGTGGYGYTF.

The chain joins TRBV7-9 to TRBJ2-7; weak D call: TRBD2 (6 bases). Trimming removed 5 bases at V and 3 bases at J, with 17 bases between. CDR1 is SEHNR, CDR2 FQNEAQ, per germline (reference sequence). The CDR3 spans 15 residues. This chain's CDR3 is CASSQMGRQGYEQYF. Written as DNA, the CDR3 is TGTGCCAGCAGCCAAATGGGGAGGCAGGGCTACGAGCAGTACTTC.

The chain couples TRBV11-2 to TRBJ1-6, with 8 bases fitting TRBD1. V dropped 1 base and J dropped 8; count of bases not matched to a gene: 10. Germline CDR1 SGHAT, CDR2 FQNNGV. The CDR3 spans 17 residues. CDR3 sequence: CASSLGSPDRVDSPLHF. The CDR3 nucleotides are TGTGCCAGCAGCTTAGGCTCCCCGGACAGGGTGGATTCACCCCTCCACTTT.

V and J are TRBV11-2 and TRBJ2-1, with 8 positions matching TRBD1. The CDR3 has 17 residues. In germline, CDR1 is SGHAT, CDR2 FQNNGV. J lost 0 bases, V lost 5 bases, and 9 bases had no gene match. This CDR3 is CASSAGPGTGSYNEQFF. DNA of the CDR3: TGTGCCAGCAGCGCCGGGCCCGGGACAGGCTCCTACAATGAGCAGTTCTTC.

The chain joins TRBV5-1 to TRBJ2-5, with TRBD1 as a possible D gene (5 bases). This CDR3 spans 14 amino acids. The germline V and J ends were trimmed by 3 bases and 4 bases, with 13 bases remaining between them. Germline V gives CDR1 SGHRS, CDR2 YFSETQ. The CDR3 DNA reads as TGCGCCAGCAGCTCGTCGTGGGGCAGAGAGACCCAGTACTTC. It specifies CASSSSWGRETQYF.

The CDR3 sequence: CASSLSYNEQFF. The CDR3 region has the DNA TGTGCCAGCAGCTTGTCATACAATGAGCAGTTCTTC. The chain employs TRBV5-6 and TRBJ2-1; unclear D gene. V was clipped by 1 base and J by 4 bases, with 3 bases between them. Germline V lookup: CDR1 SGHDT, CDR2 YYEEEE. There are 12 residues in the CDR3.

The chain carries TRBV27 and TRBJ2-1; 7 nucleotides match TRBD2. CDR1 and CDR2 (germline): MNHEY, SMNVEV (reference sequence). J gave up 3 bases and V 4 bases, and 6 bases lay outside the gene matches. This CDR3 region has 15 residues. This chain's CDR3 is CASSWGGSGYNEQFF. The CDR3 DNA follows: TGTGCCAGCAGTTGGGGGGGGTCCGGCTACAATGAGCAGTTCTTC.